This T cell receptor beta chain was sequenced in a study of glioma-infiltrating T cells after dendritic cell vaccination. Overall study results and limits: Higher TCR clonality did not directly relate to longer survival.

None of the glioblastoma patients had an isocitrate dehydrogenase mutation. Regarding this clone: Antigen unknown.

Up to 2 ug genomic DNA was used for TCRB CDR3 amplification. Here immunoSEQ multiplex PCR was the method, and the copy in TCRdb shows in-frame clones only, minus some. The sample holds 55,000 to 70,000 clones, 75% to 90% seen once. This CDR3 contains 15 residues. Trimming cost V 5 bases and J 6 bases; bases outside gene matches: 5. The V gene's germline CDR1 is MNHEY and CDR2 SMNVEV (reference sequence). The clonotype originates from a human donor with glioblastoma. Sequenced material: blood, taken before dendritic cell vaccination. The chain employs TRBV27 and TRBJ2-3; 13 bases agree with TRBD2. This chain's CDR3 is CASSRLAGGRDTQYF. The CDR3 DNA reads TGTGCCAGCAGTCGACTAGCGGGGGGACGGGATACGCAGTATTTT.